The present TCR beta chain was sequenced within a study of T cells expressing NK-cell markers. Study at large: It was sorted CD3+CD56-NKG2C+, CD3+CD56+NKG2C- and CD3+CD56+NKG2C+ T cells that provided the TCR beta repertoires. General study points: The same clonotypes also predominated in the CD3+CD56-NKG2C+ fraction of a few donors.

In the case of this clonotype: Its antigen is not identified.

Germline V gene lookup returns CDR1 SGHVS and CDR2 FQNEAQ. The CDR3 has 18 residues. TCR beta cDNA was generated via 5'RACE template switching incorporating UMIs. TCRdb reprocessed the 5' RACE reads, keeping one entry per CDR3 protein, no DNA. This sample contains about 380,000 distinct CDR3 sequences. The chain recombines TRBV7-8 with TRBJ1-3; without DNA, the TCRdb call of TRBD1 cannot be checked. Sequenced material: blood T cells: a sorted CD56 or NKG2C T cell subset, CD4+ or CD8+ T cells, or bulk PBMC T cells (not recorded which). The origin of this receptor is a man between 18 and 69 years old in good health. The CDR3 reads CASSLPVRGLFSGNTIYF.